This section outlines one TCR beta chain sequence together with its context. Its antigen is not identified. This sample is part of a study of blood T cells in healthy people across ages. General observations from the study: Both higher diversity and more naive CD4+ cells marked long-lived donors when set against aged donors. Observed TCR beta diversity showed a strong correlation with the percentage of naive T cells as measured by flow cytometry.

The CDR3 extends over 17 amino acids. Each of the donors had around 10 milliliters of peripheral blood drawn into EDTA-treated Vacutainer tubes. A minimum of 6 micrograms of total RNA was extracted per sample. The use of a sample-barcoded 5' primer and a J-beta primer mix characterized a second PCR of about 7 to 12 cycles. MiXCR, applied by TCRdb to the 5' RACE reads, yields one record per CDR3 protein. This table has 800,000 to 900,000 distinct CDR3 sequences, approximately 65% appearing once. This receptor was identified in a man under 40 in good health. The chain couples TRBV21-1 to TRBJ2-7; the table's D gene call, TRBD1, was not cross checked with the DNA. TRBV21-1 is deemed a pseudogene. The specimen sequenced was blood. CDR3 protein: CASSAPGQGQGAYEQYF. The CDR3 DNA reads as TGTGCCAGCAGCGCTCCGGGCCAGGGACAGGGGGCCTACGAGCAGTACTTC.